This record looks at one T cell receptor (beta chain) sequence and its context. Authors' analysis steps: Seldom did patient CD8+ clones exceeding 1% match published virus-specific TCRB sequences. Using immunoSEQ multiplex PCR, the repertoire was profiled, and TCRdb retains in-frame clones only, with some absent. Clone size and the V and J calls come from that table; the DNA yielded D and trimming. The sample consists of fewer than 8,500 clones, roughly 70% of them appearing once. The CDR3 loop spans 15 amino acids. CDR1 is MGHRA and CDR2 is YSYEKL in the germline V gene. The V and J ends lost 0 bases and 7 bases, in that order; junction bases with no gene match: 6. The data derive from a study of somatic mutations in cytotoxic T cells in rheumatoid arthritis. Study-wide context: Patients had approximately 31 ml EDTA blood drawn right after diagnosis, before any treatment.

The chain couples TRBV4-1 to TRBJ2-3; 8 nucleotides match TRBD2. The sample was CD8+ T cells sorted from blood. The TCR comes from an adult with rheumatoid arthritis. The CDR3 DNA follows: TGCGCCAGCAGCCAAGAAGGCCTAGCGGGCCATACGCAGTATTTT. It codes for CASSQEGLAGHTQYF.